Listed below are T cell receptor beta chains from one sample, sequenced in a study of T cells in Graves' hyperthyroidism and ophthalmopathy. One entry per CDR3 protein results from TCRdb running MiXCR on the multiplex PCR reads. The sample consists of around 490,000 distinct CDR3 sequences, just under 20% of them appearing once. Material for sequencing was blood. The receptors shown here come from a middle-aged man with Graves' ophthalmopathy. The conserved cysteine and the conserved F or W are not part of the CDR3 here. Fields, in order: V gene, D gene, CDR3 protein. D genes are given only for firm matches.

>TRBV6-1|NA
ASSEEGNIGYNEQF
>TRBV13|TRBD2
ASSAFSGRAHGELF
>TRBV6-2/TRBV6-3|TRBD2
ASNPSAGARNEQF
>TRBV28|NA
ASSFDRGSYNEQF
>TRBV3-1|TRBD1
ASSGDRYYGYT
>TRBV7-9|NA
ASSFQNNYGYT
>TRBV20-1|TRBD1
SARGDRENQPQH
>TRBV4-1|NA
ASSPGAGQGGQPQH
>TRBV29-1|NA
SADQGNTEAF
>TRBV5-1|TRBD2
ASSPLAGDYEQY
>TRBV29-1|TRBD1
SVGGDRIYEQY
>TRBV24-1|TRBD2
ATSDPAGVETQY
>TRBV20-1|TRBD2
SAPSSGRTWETQH
>TRBV4-1|NA
ASSQEGHEQF
>TRBV20-1|NA
SAPLLESSYEQY
>TRBV4-3|TRBD2
ASSQVTSGVSYNEQF
>TRBV12-3/TRBV12-4|NA
ASSLAGGNEQF
>TRBV3-2|NA
ASRITQGEDTEAF
>TRBV30|TRBD1
AWTPPGQGYTEAF
>TRBV15|NA
ATSSAREFPYEQY
>TRBV20-1|TRBD1
SASRGGGPDTQY
>TRBV27|NA
ASSYRLLRGETQY
>TRBV20-1|NA
SAKRGSSYNEQF
>TRBV29-1|TRBD2
SGGGKSTDTQY
>TRBV6-1|NA
ASGPGPGKEKLF
>TRBV5-5|NA
ASSLGGANYNEQF
>TRBV27|NA
ASSVIGAGELF
>TRBV11-2|NA
ASSPMIGARGTDTQY
>TRBV25-1|TRBD1
ASSGPQGEVFYEQY
>TRBV2|TRBD1
ASSEIRDRGAKNIQY
>TRBV6-1|NA
AISESRGNQPQH
>TRBV19|TRBD2
ATSGRLAGRETQY
>TRBV6-2/TRBV6-3|NA
ASRDTGRYT
>TRBV29-1|TRBD1
SVGDRGNQPQH
>TRBV7-2|TRBD1
ASSFGTANTEAF
>TRBV10-3|TRBD2
AIMPTSGREAGELF
>TRBV5-1|NA
ASSLLPGFNTEAF
>TRBV29-1|NA
SVGDETYEQY
>TRBV30|NA
AWSGGDEQF
>TRBV5-1|NA
ASRLSWDTEAF
>TRBV19|TRBD2
ASSIASGTGELF
>TRBV28|TRBD2
ASRPSGLNTGELF